The table lists the clone carrying this T cell receptor (beta chain) with a count of one. Its specificity is not known. Amplified TCR beta CDR3 regions derived from RNA transcripts. The primer set for the first-round RT-PCR of the TCR CDR3 was HTBI. TCRdb re-called the multiplex PCR reads with MiXCR, one entry per CDR3 protein. The repertoire holds hundreds of thousands of distinct CDR3 sequences, with approximately 15% as singletons. This sample is drawn from a study of T cells in Graves' hyperthyroidism and ophthalmopathy. Germline V gene sequence: CDR1 DFQATT, CDR2 SNEGSKA (reference sequence). This CDR3 is 14 amino acids long. With 4 bases clipped from V and 5 bases from J, the junction kept 8 bases outside the gene matches. Whole-study results and caveats: The model foresaw ophthalmopathy a median 6.5 months prior to onset.

The TCR sequence derives from a woman aged 35 to 49 with Graves' ophthalmopathy. This chain uses TRBV20-1 with TRBJ1-5, with 7 bases fitting TRBD1. Source material: blood. CDR3 region: CSAMDRTGYQPQHF. The CDR3 DNA is TGCAGTGCTATGGACAGGACGGGATATCAGCCCCAGCATTTT.